The 24 T cell receptor beta chains below come from one sample, sequenced in a study of PD-1 blockade in classical Hodgkin lymphoma. Time point reported: cycle 4 day 1 (C4D1), after more than five weeks of nivolumab. Each patient relapsed following autologous stem cell transplantation, and prior brentuximab vedotin exposure differed. Repertoires were generated with immunoSEQ multiplex PCR, while TCRdb's copy carries only in-frame clones and drops some. The data hold over 60,000 clones, with roughly nine tenths observed a single time. The sample consisted of peripheral blood mononuclear cells (PBMCs), taken before the fourth cycle of nivolumab. The receptor source for this set is a human donor with classical Hodgkin lymphoma.

The chain links TRBV5-6 to TRBJ2-7, with D maybe TRBD1 (6 bases). Germline values: CDR1 SGHDT, CDR2 YYEEEE. Trimming pared 5 bases from V and 0 bases from J, leaving 6 bases between. This CDR3 contains 12 residues. The CDR3 region has the DNA TGTGCCAGCAGGGGGGCCTCCTACGAGCAGTACTTC. Its translation is CASRGASYEQYF.

This clone was seen just once. The J gene is TRBJ2-1, the V gene TRBV7-9, with 7 bases identical to TRBD2. Germline CDR1 reads SEHNR; CDR2 reads FQNEAQ (reference sequence). Germline trimming cut 4 bases from V and 14 bases from J; bases unmatched to any gene: 20. The CDR3 totals 16 residues. The CDR3: CASSSVPTSLNPCEFF. As DNA, the CDR3 is TGTGCCAGCAGCTCCGTCCCGACTAGCCTGAATCCTTGTGAGTTCTTC.

About this clone: An end of the junction differs from the germline gene, which may be a read error. The V gene is TRBV6-1, the J gene TRBJ2-7; no reliable D call. The CDR3 covers 10 residues. From germline, CDR1 is MNHNS and CDR2 SASEGT. The CDR3 DNA follows: TGTGCCAGCAGGGCCGTAGCTTACTTGTTC. Its translation: CASRAVAYLF.

The chain joins TRBV5-4 to TRBJ2-2; perhaps TRBD2 as D (5 bases). Trimming removed 5 bases at V and 7 bases at J, with 15 bases between. The CDR3 spans 14 residues. Germline V gene sequence: CDR1 SGHNT, CDR2 YYREEE (reference sequence). CDR3: CASSSADDGGELFF. In DNA, the CDR3 is TGTGCCAGCAGTTCAGCGGACGACGGCGGGGAGCTGTTTTTT.

The rearrangement links TRBV29-1 to TRBJ1-2; TRBD1 is a possible D gene (6 bases). CDR3 length equals 14 residues. The germline V gene has CDR1 SQVTM and CDR2 ANQGSEA. The germline V and J ends were trimmed by 4 bases and 3 bases, with 15 bases remaining between them. For the CDR3, the DNA is TGCAGCGTTGGGGGGGGCGTTCCCCACTATGGCTACACCTTC. Translating gives CSVGGGVPHYGYTF.

On this clone: Different DNA sequences within this sample yield the same CDR3. The gene calls are TRBV5-6 and TRBJ2-7; D not resolved. The CDR3 has 12 amino acids. V was pared by 0 bases and J by 3 bases, with 4 bases between. The V gene's germline CDR1 is SGHDT and CDR2 YYEEEE. This CDR3 is CASSLEGYEQYF. The CDR3 nucleotides are TGTGCCAGCAGCTTGGAGGGCTACGAGCAGTACTTC.

This clone appeared a single time. The chain has TRBV5-1 and TRBJ1-4; a possible D gene is TRBD1 (5 bases). The CDR3 is 15 residues long. V shed 3 bases and J shed 6 bases, with 15 bases lying between them. Germline-derived CDR1 and CDR2 are SGHRS and YFSETQ. The CDR3 region has the DNA TGCGCCAGCAGCTCCTTTGGCCCGGGGGATGAAAAACTGTTTTTT. It encodes CASSSFGPGDEKLFF.

The gene calls are TRBV5-5 and TRBJ2-5, with D perhaps given as TRBD1 or TRBD2 (6 bases each). Germline CDR1 reads SGHKS; CDR2 reads YYEKEE (reference sequence). The CDR3 has 15 amino acids. Deletions cut 2 bases from V and 4 bases from J, with 15 bases between. CDR3 in amino acids: CASSFEGGWGETQYF. The CDR3 DNA sequence: TGTGCCAGCAGCTTTGAGGGGGGCTGGGGAGAGACCCAGTACTTC. Full variable domain (outside the CDR3, taken from reference TRBV5-5 and TRBJ2-5): DAGVTQSPTHLIKTRGQQVTLRCSPISGHKSVSWYQQVLGQGPQFIFQYYEKEERGRGNFPDRFSARQFPNYSSELNVNALLLGDSALYLCASSFEGGWGETQYFGPGTRLLVL.

The chain recombines TRBV12-5 with TRBJ1-6; D gene ambiguous. The CDR3 sequence is 11 residues long. Deletions cut 6 bases from V and 7 bases from J, with 4 bases between. Germline lookup yields CDR1 LGHNT and CDR2 FRNRAP. The CDR3 DNA is TGTGCTAGTGGCGTCAATTCACCCCTCCACTTT. Translation gives CASGVNSPLHF.

V is TRBV6-5 and J is TRBJ1-6; D perhaps matches TRBD1 (6 bases). This CDR3 is built from 15 residues. CDR1 and CDR2 (germline): MNHEY, SVGAGI. V was shortened by 5 bases and J by 4 bases, with 12 bases between the two germline ends. The DNA of the CDR3 is TGTGCCAGCAGTCATGACAGGTTATATAATTCACCCCTCCACTTT. It is translated as CASSHDRLYNSPLHF.

This chain joins TRBV30 and TRBJ1-2; 9 bases are shared with TRBD1. The germline V gene has CDR1 GTSNPN and CDR2 SVGIG (reference sequence). The CDR3 covers 16 residues. V gave up 7 bases and J gave up 3 bases; unmatched junction bases: 15. The CDR3 coding sequence is TGTGCCTCCACCGGGGTGGACAGGGGTTCGTACTATGGCTACACCTTC. Residues: CASTGVDRGSYYGYTF.

The chain joins TRBV6-1 to TRBJ1-1; no clear D gene. V was pared by 0 bases and J by 1 base, with 6 bases between. Germline V CDR1 and CDR2: MNHNS, SASEGT. The CDR3 runs to 14 residues. The CDR3 is CASSEAPENTEAFF. The DNA of the CDR3 is TGTGCCAGCAGTGAAGCGCCCGAGAACACTGAAGCTTTCTTT.

This chain links TRBV27 with TRBJ1-5; weak D call: TRBD1 (6 bases). There are 15 residues in the CDR3. Germline CDR1 MNHEY, CDR2 SMNVEV (reference sequence). The ends were cut back, 10 bases at V and 0 bases at J, with 16 bases in the middle. As DNA, the CDR3 is TGTGCCAACCGGGGGGCACAGGGTAGCAATCAGCCCCAGCATTTT. It codes for CANRGAQGSNQPQHF.

The chain recombines TRBV19 with TRBJ2-3; D unclear. The CDR3 runs 15 residues. V shed 5 bases and J shed 0 bases, with 12 bases lying between them. CDR1 is LNHDA, CDR2 SQIVND, per germline (reference sequence). Written as DNA, the CDR3 is TGTGCCAGTAGTGGGCCTTTAGGAAGCACAGATACGCAGTATTTT. Its protein product is CASSGPLGSTDTQYF. Complete variable domain (other parts from reference TRBV19 and TRBJ2-3): DGGITQSPKYLFRKEGQNVTLSCEQNLNHDAMYWYRQDPGQGLRLIYYSQIVNDFQKGDIAEGYSVSREKKESFPLTVTSAQKNPTAFYLCASSGPLGSTDTQYFGPGTRLTVL.

This chain connects TRBV7-6 to TRBJ2-5, with a tentative D call TRBD2 (6 bases). Per the germline V gene, CDR1 is SGHVS and CDR2 is FNYEAQ. V was cut by 5 bases and J by 5 bases, with 18 bases left in between. This CDR3 is built from 15 residues. CDR3 nucleotides: TGTGCCAGCAGCACCTATAGCGGAGAGGGGGAGACCCAGTACTTC. Protein sequence: CASSTYSGEGETQYF.

V is TRBV18 and J is TRBJ1-2, with D possibly being TRBD1 (6 bases). Trimming took off 3 bases at V and 8 bases at J, with 16 bases between the two ends. Germline-derived CDR1 and CDR2 are KGHSH and LQKENI. The CDR3 length is 14 residues. The CDR3 loop reads CASSPDSPFWGYTF. CDR3 nucleotides: TGTGCCAGCTCACCGGACAGCCCTTTTTGGGGCTACACCTTC.

The chain links TRBV27 to TRBJ1-5; D call uncertain. This CDR3 comprises 13 residues. CDR1 and CDR2 (germline): MNHEY, SMNVEV (reference sequence). The germline V and J ends were trimmed by 8 bases and 3 bases, with 11 bases remaining between them. This chain's CDR3 is CASATISNQPQHF. The CDR3 region has the DNA TGTGCCAGCGCGACGATTTCCAATCAGCCCCAGCATTTT.

This chain links TRBV2 with TRBJ2-1; D gene ambiguous. Germline V gene sequence: CDR1 SNHLY, CDR2 FYNNEI. Between the trimmed V and J ends, which lost 6 bases and 8 bases, there was a span of 14 bases. The CDR3 consists of 13 residues. The CDR3 protein is CASSASGRDEQFF. The DNA for the CDR3 is TGTGCCAGCAGCGCTTCGGGCCGAGATGAGCAGTTCTTC.

For this clone: One end of the junction does not line up with germline, which may come from a read error. The V gene is TRBV7-7, the J gene TRBJ1-1, with TRBD1 matching over 8 bases. CDR3 size: 13 residues. The germline CDR1 and CDR2 sequences are SSHAT and FNYEAQ (reference sequence). Written as DNA, the CDR3 is TGTGCTAGCAGTAGCGACAGGGGTTCTGAAGCTTTCTTT. As protein: CASSSDRGSEAFF.

CDR3 region: CASKSLLTGELFF. DNA of the CDR3: TGTGCCAGTAAGTCGCTCTTGACCGGGGAGCTGTTTTTT. This sequence joins TRBV19 and TRBJ2-2; D not certain. CDR3 length: 13 amino acids. Trimming stripped 7 bases from V and 5 bases from J, with 11 bases between. From germline, CDR1 is LNHDA and CDR2 SQIVND (reference sequence).

The rearrangement joins TRBV10-3 to TRBJ2-5; TRBD1 matches 10 bases. The length of the CDR3 is 14 residues. V lost 4 bases, J lost 7 bases, and 6 bases stayed unmatched. Germline assignment: CDR1 ENHRY and CDR2 SYGVKD. This CDR3 is CAISVDRGLGTQYF. CDR3 coding DNA: TGTGCCATCAGTGTTGACAGGGGGCTCGGGACCCAGTACTTC.

The chain joins TRBV13 to TRBJ1-2; maybe TRBD1 (5 bases). This CDR3 is built from 14 residues. Trimming left V 2 bases short and J 7 bases short, with 14 bases between. Per germline, CDR1 PRHDT and CDR2 FYEKMQ (reference sequence). CDR3 residues: CASSLREGWSGYTF. The CDR3 DNA reads as TGTGCCAGCAGCTTACGAGAGGGGTGGAGTGGCTACACCTTC.

The rearrangement uses TRBV6-5 and TRBJ1-5, with a weak D call TRBD1 (5 bases). This CDR3 is built from 14 residues. Germline values: CDR1 MNHEY, CDR2 SVGAGI. V dropped 2 bases and J dropped 4 bases, with 9 bases sitting between them. The CDR3 nucleotides read TGTGCCAGCAGTTACAGGGGCTGGAATCAGCCCCAGCATTTT. Translation gives CASSYRGWNQPQHF.

This clone appeared once. The chain recombines TRBV10-3 with TRBJ2-3; TRBD2 matches 13 bases. Germline CDR1 ENHRY, CDR2 SYGVKD. This CDR3 region has 14 residues. J was trimmed by 5 bases and V by 10 bases; bases with no gene match: 6. CDR3 region: CATSLAGGQDTQYF. CDR3 DNA: TGTGCCACCTCACTAGCGGGGGGGCAAGATACGCAGTATTTT.